These 14 T cell receptor beta chains originate from one sample sequenced in a study of early T cells in non-severe SARS-CoV-2 infection. Via MiXCR, TCRdb re-called the 5' RACE reads, giving one row per CDR3 protein. The data contain some 29,000 distinct CDR3 sequences, more than 4% of them singletons. Sequencing was done on a sample of whole blood. All receptors derive from an adult who was a healthcare worker with PCR-confirmed SARS-CoV-2 infection or an uninfected control (not recorded which).

This clonotype has at least ten counts. The chain carries TRBV20-1 and TRBJ1-3; maybe TRBD1 (5 bases). CDR1 and CDR2 from the germline V gene are DFQATT and SNEGSKA (reference sequence). Trimming stripped 1 base from V and 9 bases from J, with 10 bases between. The CDR3 contains 12 residues. In DNA form, the CDR3 reads TGCAGTGCTAGAGTAGGGGCCGGCACCATATATTTT. Encoded protein: CSARVGAGTIYF.

This clonotype was seen a handful of times. This chain joins TRBV20-1 and TRBJ2-5; D not certain. With 1 base removed from V and 5 bases from J, the gap between germline ends came to 11 bases. Germline loops: CDR1 DFQATT, CDR2 SNEGSKA (reference sequence). The CDR3 has 13 amino acids. CDR3 in DNA: TGCAGTGCTAGAGTAACGGTAGGGGAGACCCAGTACTTC. This codes for CSARVTVGETQYF.

This clonotype was seen at least ten times. V is TRBV10-3 and J is TRBJ2-7, with D possibly TRBD1 on 6 matching bases. The CDR3 totals 14 residues. V was pared by 3 bases and J by 0 bases, with 9 bases between. From germline, CDR1 is ENHRY and CDR2 SYGVKD. CDR3: CAISEGQSSYEQYF. CDR3 DNA: TGTGCCATCAGTGAAGGACAGAGCTCCTACGAGCAGTACTTC.

There are many counts of this clonotype. V is TRBV29-1 and J is TRBJ2-3; possible D gene TRBD1, 6 bases. The CDR3 consists of 11 residues. Between the trimmed V and J ends, which lost 8 bases and 10 bases, there was a span of 16 bases. Germline V gives CDR1 SQVTM, CDR2 ANQGSEA. The chain's CDR3 is CSSRGTGSQYF. CDR3 in DNA: TGCAGCTCCAGAGGAACAGGGTCGCAGTATTTT.

The sample holds a few counts of this clonotype. The chain uses TRBV11-2 and TRBJ2-7, with TRBD2 as a possible D gene (7 bases). Germline V gene lookup returns CDR1 SGHAT and CDR2 FQNNGV. Trimming shortened V by 6 bases and J by 0 bases, and 18 bases separated the two germline ends. CDR3 size: 16 residues. Here the CDR3 reads CASSYPGGGPSYEQYF. The CDR3 nucleotides are TGTGCCAGCAGTTACCCTGGCGGGGGCCCCTCCTACGAGCAGTACTTC. The full variable domain, in which reference TRBV11-2 and TRBJ2-7 provide the parts outside the CDR3, is EAGVAQSPRYKIIEKRQSVAFWCNPISGHATLYWYQQILGQGPKLLIQFQNNGVVDDSQLPKDRFSAERLKGVDSTLKIQPAKLEDSAVYLCASSYPGGGPSYEQYFGPGTRLTVT.

This clonotype was observed at least ten times. The chain employs TRBV7-3 and TRBJ1-4, with D tentatively TRBD1 (5 bases). The CDR3 covers 15 residues. V was clipped by 5 bases and J by 2 bases, with 12 bases between them. Germline-derived CDR1 and CDR2 are SGHTA and FQGTGA. The CDR3 DNA is TGTGCCAGCAGCCCGGGGGTTGCCACTAATGAAAAACTGTTTTTT. Translating it yields CASSPGVATNEKLFF.

The chain joins TRBV20-1 to TRBJ1-6, with D maybe TRBD1 (5 bases). CDR1 and CDR2 (germline): DFQATT, SNEGSKA (reference sequence). The germline V and J ends were trimmed by 3 bases and 6 bases, with 18 bases remaining between them. This CDR3 is 16 amino acids long. The chain's CDR3 is CSARLRGLQTNSPLHF. In DNA form, the CDR3 reads TGCAGTGCTAGGCTGCGGGGACTCCAGACTAATTCACCCCTCCACTTT.

This chain joins TRBV18 and TRBJ2-5; the match to TRBD2 covers 8 bases. The CDR3 is made up of 14 amino acids. Germline values: CDR1 KGHSH, CDR2 LQKENI. V gave up 4 bases and J gave up 2 bases; unmatched junction bases: 3. The CDR3 DNA sequence: TGTGCCAGCTCACTGGGACTAGAACAAGAGACCCAGTACTTC. Translated: CASSLGLEQETQYF.

This clonotype was observed many times. The chain combines TRBV18 with TRBJ2-6, with D possibly called TRBD1 or TRBD2 (5 bases each). Looked up from germline, CDR1 is KGHSH and CDR2 is LQKENI. The CDR3 runs to 17 residues. The V and J ends lost 4 bases and 0 bases respectively, with 13 bases between them. Here the CDR3 reads CASSRDQTPSGANVLTF. The CDR3 coding sequence is TGTGCCAGCTCACGGGACCAAACCCCCTCTGGGGCCAACGTCCTGACTTTC. The full variable domain, rest sourced from reference TRBV18 and TRBJ2-6, is NAGVMQNPRHLVRRRGQEARLRCSPMKGHSHVYWYRQLPEEGLKFMVYLQKENIIDESGMPKERFSAEFPKEGPSILRIQQVVRGDSAAYFCASSRDQTPSGANVLTFGAGSRLTVL.

This clonotype was seen at least ten times. CDR3 region: CASRTDGFTSEQYF. The CDR3 bases are TGTGCCAGCAGAACGGACGGATTTACTAGCGAGCAGTACTTC. The chain carries TRBV6-6 and TRBJ2-7, with D possibly TRBD2 on 5 matching bases. Germline V gene data show CDR1 as MNHNY and CDR2 as SVGAGI (reference sequence). The CDR3 has 14 amino acids. V was clipped by 6 bases and J by 6 bases, with 18 bases between them.

The chain is built from TRBV12-3 or TRBV12-4 and TRBJ1-1; D not resolved. Trimming removed 7 bases from V and 1 base from J, with 10 bases in between. The CDR3 is 13 amino acids. CDR3 coding DNA: TGTGCCAGCACCCCCTCGAAGAACACTGAAGCTTTCTTT. This translates into CASTPSKNTEAFF.

This clonotype came up many times. J is TRBJ2-7 and V is TRBV20-1; 9 bases map to TRBD2. Losses at the gene ends were 5 bases for V and 2 bases for J; bases not matched to a gene: 13. CDR3 length: 16 residues. CDR1 and CDR2 from the germline V gene are DFQATT and SNEGSKA (reference sequence). CDR3 sequence reads: CSALSYSGGKTYEQYF. CDR3 coding DNA: TGCAGTGCTCTGTCCTATAGCGGGGGAAAAACCTACGAGCAGTACTTC.

V usage is TRBV3-1 and J usage is TRBJ2-7, with 12 nucleotides matching TRBD2. Trimming took 4 bases from V and 6 from J; bases not matched to a gene: 13. The CDR3 contains 17 residues. Germline V gene sequence: CDR1 LGHDT, CDR2 YNNKEL (reference sequence). CDR3 sequence reads: CASSPTRLAGGQSEQYF. DNA of the CDR3: TGTGCCAGCAGCCCCACTAGGCTAGCGGGAGGGCAAAGCGAGCAGTACTTC.

The V and J genes are TRBV10-3 and TRBJ2-1; D may be TRBD1 or TRBD2 (7 bases each). Trimming removed 2 bases at V and 7 bases at J, with 21 bases between. Germline CDR1 and CDR2: ENHRY and SYGVKD. CDR3 length equals 17 residues. The CDR3 loop is CAISELRQGGFSNEQFF. CDR3 sequence (DNA): TGTGCCATCAGTGAGCTACGACAGGGAGGGTTTAGTAATGAGCAGTTCTTC.